Each of the 11 T cell receptor beta chains below was sequenced from the same sample in a study of read filtering for tumor transcriptome and immune sequencing. Molecular barcoded adaptors covering alpha/delta and beta/gamma chains were used on approximately 400 ng RNA. One entry per CDR3 protein results from TCRdb running MiXCR on the reads. The sample yields about 40,000 distinct CDR3 sequences, about an eighth seen once. Input material: a population of CD138-negative cells sorted from bone marrow. These receptors came from a donor at least 40 years old with multiple myeloma.

This clonotype appeared many times. The chain has TRBV2 and TRBJ2-2; a weak D match, TRBD2 (5 bases). V was cut by 1 base and J by 6 bases, with 15 bases left in between. There are 16 residues in the CDR3. Per the germline V gene, CDR1 is SNHLY and CDR2 is FYNNEI. CDR3 amino acids: CASSEGGVGVAGELFF. Written as DNA, the CDR3 is TGTGCCAGCAGTGAAGGCGGAGTCGGGGTTGCCGGGGAGCTGTTTTTT.

This clonotype has a count of ten or more. The chain is built from TRBV7-8 and TRBJ2-7, with D possibly matching TRBD1 (5 bases). Looked up from germline, CDR1 is SGHVS and CDR2 is FQNEAQ. The V end was cut by 4 bases, the J end by 0 bases, with 13 bases between. The CDR3 has 15 amino acids. The CDR3 DNA sequence: TGTGCCAGCAGCTCACAGGCCTTTAGCTCCTACGAGCAGTACTTC. Protein product: CASSSQAFSSYEQYF.

This clonotype occurred many times. The chain has TRBV28 and TRBJ1-1, with D tentatively TRBD1 (5 bases). V gave up 2 bases and J gave up 0 bases, with 10 bases separating them. CDR1 and CDR2 from the germline V gene are MDHEN and SYDVKM. The CDR3 consists of 15 residues. The CDR3 sequence is CASSLGGSVNTEAFF. Here the CDR3 DNA reads TGTGCCAGCAGTTTAGGGGGGAGCGTGAACACTGAAGCTTTCTTT.

Many counts were recorded for this clonotype. V and J are TRBV11-3 and TRBJ2-1, with a possible D match to TRBD2 (5 bases). Germline V lookup: CDR1 SGHNT, CDR2 YENEEA. This CDR3 spans 15 amino acids. Trimming stripped 0 bases from V and 9 bases from J, with 15 bases between. CDR3 residues: CASSLEGSVPGEQFF. The DNA of the CDR3 is TGTGCCAGCAGCTTAGAGGGGAGCGTTCCTGGTGAGCAGTTCTTC. The full variable domain, with the rest looked up from reference TRBV11-3 and TRBJ2-1, is EAGVVQSPRYKIIEKKQPVAFWCNPISGHNTLYWYLQNLGQGPELLIRYENEEAVDDSQLPKDRFSAERLKGVDSTLKIQPAELGDSAVYLCASSLEGSVPGEQFFGPGTRLTVL.

The sample holds many counts of this clonotype. CDR3 amino acids: CASRFVEQGSYEQYF. The DNA for the CDR3 is TGCGCCAGCAGGTTTGTAGAACAGGGATCCTACGAGCAGTACTTC. The V and J genes are TRBV5-1 and TRBJ2-7, with D perhaps matching TRBD1 (6 bases). This CDR3 spans 15 amino acids. Deletions cut 5 bases from V and 1 base from J, with 16 bases between. Germline CDR1 SGHRS, CDR2 YFSETQ.

This clonotype was observed at least ten times. The chain couples TRBV7-2 to TRBJ2-1; TRBD2 agrees at 7 bases. Losses at the gene ends were 1 base for V and 5 bases for J; bases not matched to a gene: 2. The CDR3 consists of 14 residues. Looked up from germline, CDR1 is SGHTA and CDR2 is FQGNSA. The CDR3 DNA reads as TGTGCCAGCAGCTTAGGGACTAGGCACAATGAGCAGTTCTTC. Translation gives CASSLGTRHNEQFF.

This clonotype was detected ten times or more. The chain is built from TRBV7-8 and TRBJ2-5; maybe TRBD1 (5 bases). Germline loops: CDR1 SGHVS, CDR2 FQNEAQ. The V end was cut by 1 base, the J end by 2 bases, with 11 bases between. This CDR3 has 15 amino acids. CDR3 region: CASSLGSTEQETQYF. As DNA, the CDR3 is TGTGCCAGCAGCTTAGGGTCGACAGAACAAGAGACCCAGTACTTC. Complete variable domain (other parts from reference TRBV7-8 and TRBJ2-5): GAGVSQSPRYKVAKRGQDVALRCDPISGHVSLFWYQQALGQGPEFLTYFQNEAQLDKSGLPSDRFFAERPEGSVSTLKIQRTQQEDSAVYLCASSLGSTEQETQYFGPGTRLLVL.

For this clonotype: This likely stems from a read error, as it lies one base from a far larger clone. The chain combines TRBV11-3 with TRBJ2-4, with D possibly being TRBD2 (5 bases). Looked up from germline, CDR1 is SGHNT and CDR2 is YENEEA. The CDR3 consists of 16 residues. CDR3 loop: CASSLGWRSSKNIRYF. In nucleotides, the CDR3 is TGTGCCAGCAGCTTAGGATGGAGGAGCTCGAAAAACATTCGGTACTTC.

The sample holds many counts of this clonotype. The germline gene is not matched at one end of the junction; a read error may be the cause. This rearrangement joins TRBV7-7 to TRBJ2-2; TRBD1 or TRBD2 may be the D gene (5 bases each). This CDR3 spans 15 amino acids. CDR1 SSHAT and CDR2 FNYEAQ come from the germline V gene (reference sequence). Here the CDR3 DNA reads TGTGCTAGCAGCTTAGATCCCGGGACCACCGGGGAGCTGTTTTTT. It specifies CASSLDPGTTGELFF.

Concerning this clonotype: Since a far larger clone is one base different, this is likely a read error. The rearrangement uses TRBV7-3 and TRBJ2-5, with D unclear. The CDR3 contains 13 residues. CDR1 is SGHTA and CDR2 is FQGTGA in the germline V gene. The CDR3 sequence: CASSVSYQETQHF. The CDR3 DNA reads TGTGCCAGCAGTGTCAGTTACCAAGAGACCCAGCACTTC.

This clonotype appeared many times. This rearrangement joins TRBV29-1 to TRBJ1-1, with TRBD1 identical over 7 bases. The J segment lost 8 bases and the V segment lost 4 bases, leaving 4 bases of the junction unmatched. The CDR3 contains 11 residues. The germline gives CDR1 SQVTM, CDR2 ANQGSEA. The CDR3: CSVGRGQEAFF. For the CDR3, the DNA is TGCAGCGTTGGAAGGGGACAGGAAGCTTTCTTT.